This T cell receptor beta chain was documented in a study of high-grade serous ovarian cancer treatment subgroups. Study-wide points: Repertoire similarity ranged about 0.095 to 0.8 between tumors of one patient. Clonal relatedness tracked neoantigen level, and by trend copy number and mutation load.

With regard to this clone: Antigen: not known.

Tumor samples were obtained before definitive surgery or chemotherapy. Repertoires were generated with immunoSEQ multiplex PCR, while TCRdb's copy carries only in-frame clones and drops some. The data show several thousand clones, roughly 79% seen once. Between the trimmed V and J ends, which lost 3 bases and 7 bases, there was a span of 15 bases. CDR3 size: 15 residues. Germline CDR1 is SGHAT and CDR2 is FQNNGV. The sequenced sample was tumor tissue. This receptor was obtained from a human donor with high-grade serous ovarian cancer. V and J are TRBV11-2 and TRBJ1-4, with D perhaps TRBD1 (5 bases). The CDR3 spells CASSFLTGGGEKLFF. In DNA form, the CDR3 reads TGTGCCAGCAGCTTTCTTACAGGCGGGGGTGAAAAACTGTTTTTT.